These 6 T cell receptor beta chains originate from one sample sequenced in a study of blood T cell repertoires in COVID-19. Profiling relied on immunoSEQ multiplex PCR, and the TCRdb table lists in-frame clones only, not all of them. The table lists 70,000 to 90,000 clones, around 78% of them singletons. The sequenced sample consisted of peripheral blood. The origin of the receptors is a human donor in a cohort sampled during active COVID-19.

The rearrangement links TRBV24-1 to TRBJ2-7; 7 nucleotides agree with TRBD1. V was clipped by 3 bases and J by 6 bases; unmatched bases: 10. The germline V gene encodes CDR1 KGHDR and CDR2 SFDVKD. The CDR3 sequence is 15 residues long. CDR3 amino acids: CATSDPRQGVGEQYF. As DNA, the CDR3 is TGTGCCACCAGTGATCCAAGACAGGGAGTCGGCGAGCAGTACTTC.

This sequence joins TRBV7-9 and TRBJ1-3, with D possibly being TRBD1 (5 bases). The CDR3 contains 14 residues. Trimming removed 2 bases at V and 3 bases at J, with 8 bases between. CDR1 is SEHNR and CDR2 is FQNEAQ in the germline V gene (reference sequence). CDR3 residues: CASSLFRDGNTIYF. The CDR3 DNA reads as TGTGCCAGCAGCTTATTCAGGGATGGAAACACCATATATTTT.

The chain has TRBV14 and TRBJ1-1; 7 positions match TRBD1. CDR1 is SGHDN, CDR2 FVKESK, per germline. The CDR3 contains 16 residues. With V trimmed by 6 bases and J by 0 bases, 10 bases remained unmatched. The CDR3 spells CASRPSGRGMNTEAFF. CDR3 DNA: TGTGCCAGCAGGCCCTCTGGCAGGGGGATGAACACTGAAGCTTTCTTT.

The V gene is TRBV23-1, the J gene TRBJ1-5; 10 nucleotides match TRBD1. TRBV23-1 qualifies as an ORF whose function is uncertain. The J segment lost 6 bases and the V segment lost 5 bases, leaving 7 bases of the junction unmatched. The CDR3 loop spans 15 amino acids. CDR3 amino acids: CASSTGTGVIQPQHF. The CDR3 DNA reads as TGCGCCAGCAGTACCGGGACAGGGGTAATTCAGCCCCAGCATTTT.

The chain links TRBV2 to TRBJ2-1; possibly TRBD2 for D (6 bases). Looked up from germline, CDR1 is SNHLY and CDR2 is FYNNEI. V was clipped by 3 bases and J by 3 bases, with 18 bases between them. This CDR3 comprises 17 residues. The CDR3 coding sequence is TGTGCCAGCAGTGAGATGGCCCCGGAGGGATACTACAATGAGCAGTTCTTC. Translating gives CASSEMAPEGYYNEQFF.

V is TRBV5-4 and J is TRBJ2-1, with 9 bases that match TRBD2. CDR1 SGHNT and CDR2 YYREEE come from the germline V gene (reference sequence). This CDR3 has 13 amino acids. V shed 10 bases, J shed 5 bases, and the junction held 7 bases outside the gene matches. In DNA, the CDR3 is TGTGCCTCCGGGACTAGCCTTAACAATGAGCAGTTCTTC. This gives the protein CASGTSLNNEQFF.